This record concerns one T cell receptor beta chain sequence. Its specific antigen is unknown. Base qualities are missing; no much larger clone stands one base away. The source of the sample is a study of T cells in localized non-small cell lung cancer (dated by TCRdb to about 2020). For context, the study as a whole: T cell repertoires of some 240 early-stage NSCLC patients were analyzed, with tumors being compared against uninvolved tumor-adjacent lungs. All 220 or so NSCLC patients in the cohort were treatment-naive and had localized lung tumors that were resected. Of the NSCLC patients, around 130 were male and approximately 110 were female, and the mean age was around 70 years. General findings and caveats noted by the study authors: A median of 57 of the top 100 tumor clones turned up in the paired uninvolved adjacent lung, and approximately 30 of those clones also ranked among the top 100 of that same adjacent lung. Higher T cell density in blood was associated with longer overall survival, whereas higher clonality in adjacent lung was associated with shorter survival. Because multi-region tumor sequencing was not done, intratumor heterogeneity could not be ruled out. Uninvolved tumor-adjacent lung showed the highest T cell clonality, higher than tumor, which suggests more focused antigenic responses in the uninvolved tumor-adjacent lung. Because of the exploratory design, TCR variables were selected using unadjusted p-values without false-discovery rate correction.

Reading the germline V gene gives CDR1 LGHNA and CDR2 YSLEER. V is pruned by 0 bases and J by 6 bases, leaving 8 bases of the junction without a gene match. CDR3 length: 17 amino acids, cysteine to phenylalanine. The entry retains the CDR3 DNA only, 51 bases that are in frame from base 1. TCR beta CDR3 regions were sequenced from DNA using the immunoSEQ Assay. In the authors' own workflow: To compute T cell density, TCR beta template counts were normalized to usable DNA, which was estimated by amplifying housekeeping genes. Richness was estimated with the preseqR package, extrapolating to 400,000 templates for PBMC samples and 120,000 templates for tissue samples. Clonality was defined by subtracting Pielou's evenness from one. Differential abundance testing on productive amino-acid clonotypes, with a minimum total count of 5 and an alpha of 0.1, was used to identify tissue-enriched TCRs. The Jaccard Index and the Morisita Overlap Index were used to measure repertoire overlap between compartments. GLIPH grouped TCR beta CDR3s together with public tetramer-defined viral CDR3s, and a viral motif had to include at least three viral sequences and also show V-gene enrichment. Held by TCRdb, this immuneACCESS table contains in-frame sequences only and omits some clones. Under half of the omission traces to an unresolved V gene where checked; the cause of the rest is unknown. The DNA gave D and trimming, while V, J and clone size come from that table. For this sample the table gives tens of thousands of clones, of which less than 95% were detected only once. Jointly, the top ten make up about 1% of the sample.

At diagnosis, peripheral blood, uninvolved tumor-adjacent lung and tumor were collected and stored as a combination of fresh-frozen and FFPE material. For TCR repertoire profiling, blood samples were analyzed in the form of peripheral blood mononuclear cells. Sequencing was performed on peripheral blood, taken before any cancer treatment. The source of this sequence is a woman aged 35-70 years with stage I lung adenocarcinoma. The chain employs TRBV4-3 and TRBJ2-3; 11 bases in the middle match TRBD2. CDR3 protein: CASSQDLVAGGRDTQYF. The bases are TGCGCCAGCAGCCAAGATCTGGTAGCGGGGGGGCGGGATACGCAGTATTTT.